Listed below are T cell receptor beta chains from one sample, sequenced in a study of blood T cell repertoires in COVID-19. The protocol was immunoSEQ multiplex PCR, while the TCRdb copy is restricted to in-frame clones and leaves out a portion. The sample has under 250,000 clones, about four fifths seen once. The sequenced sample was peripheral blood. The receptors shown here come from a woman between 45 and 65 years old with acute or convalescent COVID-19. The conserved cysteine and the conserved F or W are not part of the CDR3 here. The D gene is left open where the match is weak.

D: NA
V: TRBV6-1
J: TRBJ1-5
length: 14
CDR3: ASSELGGAFEQPQH

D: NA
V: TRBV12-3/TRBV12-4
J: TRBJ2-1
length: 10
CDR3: ASTTNTYEQF

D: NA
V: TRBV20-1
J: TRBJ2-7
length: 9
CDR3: SAARFYEQY

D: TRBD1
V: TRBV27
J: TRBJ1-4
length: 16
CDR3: ASSSWGQGARANEKLF

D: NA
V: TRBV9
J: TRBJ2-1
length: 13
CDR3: ASSPRYREDNEQF

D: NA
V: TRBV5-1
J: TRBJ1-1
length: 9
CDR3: ASRANTEAF

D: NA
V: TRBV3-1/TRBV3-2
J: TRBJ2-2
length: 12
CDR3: ASSPGYNTGELF

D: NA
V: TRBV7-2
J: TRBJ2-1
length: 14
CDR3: ASSLLPRRVHNEQF

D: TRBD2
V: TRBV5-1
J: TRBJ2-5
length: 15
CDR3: ASSLFGTSGRQETQY

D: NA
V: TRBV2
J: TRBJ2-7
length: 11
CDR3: ATQKDYSYEQY

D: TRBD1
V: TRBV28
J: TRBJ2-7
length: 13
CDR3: ASSFGTAMPYEQY

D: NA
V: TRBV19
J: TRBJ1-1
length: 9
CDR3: ASKGVAGAF

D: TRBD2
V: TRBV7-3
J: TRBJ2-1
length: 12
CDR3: ASSLMGGSYEQF

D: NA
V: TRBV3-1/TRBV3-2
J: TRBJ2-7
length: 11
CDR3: ASSQFSGYEQY

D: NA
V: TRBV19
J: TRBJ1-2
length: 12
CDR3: ASSTGQNNYGYT

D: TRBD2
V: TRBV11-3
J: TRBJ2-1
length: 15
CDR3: ASSLGGLAETINEQF

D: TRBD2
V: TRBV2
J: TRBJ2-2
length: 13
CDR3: AVPGLAANTGELF

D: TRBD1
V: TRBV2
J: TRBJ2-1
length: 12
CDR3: ASSAQGPGNEQF

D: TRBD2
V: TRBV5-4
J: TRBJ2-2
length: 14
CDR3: ASSGTSGNQTGELF

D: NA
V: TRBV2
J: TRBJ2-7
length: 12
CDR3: ASSGDTLTYEQY

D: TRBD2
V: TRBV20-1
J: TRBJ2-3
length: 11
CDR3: SASGSGMGVQY

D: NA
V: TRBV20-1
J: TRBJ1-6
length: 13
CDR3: SASQATAPNSPLH

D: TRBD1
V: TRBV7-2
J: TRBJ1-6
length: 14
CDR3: ASSFLGQGAKSPLH

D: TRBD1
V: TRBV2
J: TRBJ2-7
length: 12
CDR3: ASSERTGTYEQY

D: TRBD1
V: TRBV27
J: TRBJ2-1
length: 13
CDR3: ASRLQGGTYNEQF

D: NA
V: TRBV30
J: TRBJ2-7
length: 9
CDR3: AWMDRGEQY

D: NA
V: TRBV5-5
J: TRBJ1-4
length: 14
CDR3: ASSLTLTGNNEKLF

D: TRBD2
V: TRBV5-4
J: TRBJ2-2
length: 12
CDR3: ASSDGRRAGELF

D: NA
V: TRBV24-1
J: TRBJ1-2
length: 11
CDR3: ATSDRGREVYT

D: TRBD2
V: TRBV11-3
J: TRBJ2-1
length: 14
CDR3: ASSLDTSGRYNEQF

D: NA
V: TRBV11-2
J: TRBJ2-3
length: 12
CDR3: ASSVTGNTDTQY

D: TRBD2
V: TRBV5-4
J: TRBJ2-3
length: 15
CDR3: ASSPPRWREVADTQY

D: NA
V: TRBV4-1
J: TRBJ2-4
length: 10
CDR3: ASSQDQGRRY

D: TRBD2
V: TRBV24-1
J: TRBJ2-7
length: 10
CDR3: ATGRGDGEQY

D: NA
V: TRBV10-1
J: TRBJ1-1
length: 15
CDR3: ASSENKWGQPNTEAF

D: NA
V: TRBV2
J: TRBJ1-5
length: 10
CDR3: ASTPGVQPQH

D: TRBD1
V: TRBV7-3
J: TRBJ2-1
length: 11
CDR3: ASTQGAGGEQF

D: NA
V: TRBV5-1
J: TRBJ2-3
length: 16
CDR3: ANLPGEPLAPSTDTQY

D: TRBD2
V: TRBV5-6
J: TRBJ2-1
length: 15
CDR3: ASKRTSGVSSYNEQF

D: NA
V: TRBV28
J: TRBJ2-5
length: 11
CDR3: ASSRAGRETQY

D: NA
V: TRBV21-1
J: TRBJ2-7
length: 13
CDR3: ASSKKTIYSNEQY

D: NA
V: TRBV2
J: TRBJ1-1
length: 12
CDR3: ASNLQGGRTEAF

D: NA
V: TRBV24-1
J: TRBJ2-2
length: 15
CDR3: ATSDRHPGGDTGELF

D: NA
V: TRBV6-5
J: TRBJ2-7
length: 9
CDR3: ASRTQEEQY

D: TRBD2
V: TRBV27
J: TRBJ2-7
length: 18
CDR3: ASSSQRRGLALRSSYEQY

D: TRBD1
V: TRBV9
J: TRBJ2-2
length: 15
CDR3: ASSLPGQGPSTGELF

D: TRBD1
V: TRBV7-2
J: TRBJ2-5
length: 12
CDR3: ASSDPDRGETQY

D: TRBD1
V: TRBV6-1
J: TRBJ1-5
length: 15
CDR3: ASSVTPRDRVGQPQH